These T cell receptor beta chains were read from a single sample in a study of T-cell memory formation after mild COVID-19. TCRdb used MiXCR to reprocess the 5' RACE reads, holding one entry per CDR3 protein. The data contain 470,000 or so distinct CDR3 sequences, around 20% of them singletons. Input material: PBMCs or a T cell subset sorted from them (not recorded which). The receptors were gathered from an adult woman who had mild COVID-19 (a few samples of this study predate the infection). Cell type and time point are not known. CDR3s include the opening cysteine and the closing phenylalanine or tryptophan. Each record gives: D gene, V gene, J gene, clone size, CDR3 DNA, CDR3 protein. A D gene is named only where the DNA matches it firmly. Clone size, where shown, is once, few, many, or a class for clones that have expanded.

TRBD2	TRBV5-1	TRBJ2-3	NA	TGCGCCAGCAGCTTTAGCGGGAGTAAGGCTGATACGCAGTATTTT	CASSFSGSKADTQYF
NA	TRBV15	TRBJ1-2	NA	TGTGCCACCAGCAGAGACCGTCCTGCGGGTGACTATGGCTACACCTTC	CATSRDRPAGDYGYTF
TRBD1	TRBV20-1	TRBJ2-1	few	TGCAGTGCCCAGGGACAGGGCAATGAGCAGTTCTTC	CSAQGQGNEQFF
TRBD2	TRBV20-1	TRBJ2-7	NA	TGCAGTGCCGAGGGACTAGCGGAGCCCTACGAGCAGTACTTC	CSAEGLAEPYEQYF
NA	TRBV9	TRBJ2-7	NA	TGTGCCAGCAGCGTAGGGGGCCCGACCTCCTACGAGCAGTACTTC	CASSVGGPTSYEQYF
NA	TRBV29-1	TRBJ2-7	NA	TGCAGCGTTGAGGCACAAGCGGGCCATCCCTACGAGCAGTACTTC	CSVEAQAGHPYEQYF
TRBD1	TRBV7-8	TRBJ1-2	few	TGTGCCAGCAGCTTAGGCTTGTTCCGACAGGGTTCCAAGGGGAGCTATGGCTACACCTTC	CASSLGLFRQGSKGSYGYTF
NA	TRBV9	TRBJ2-1	NA	TGTGCCAGCAGCGTAGGGGCAGAGCAGTTCTTC	CASSVGAEQFF
NA	TRBV29-1	TRBJ2-3	few	TGCAGCGGGATTCCAGGGTCGGGGGCAGATACGCAGTATTTT	CSGIPGSGADTQYF
NA	TRBV12-3/TRBV12-4	TRBJ2-7	NA	TGTGCCAGCAGTTTTCGGATTAACGAGCAGTACTTC	CASSFRINEQYF
TRBD2	TRBV7-9	TRBJ2-7	NA	TGTGCCAGCAGCTCCCCCCCTCTAGCGGCCTACGAGCAGTACTTC	CASSSPPLAAYEQYF
NA	TRBV30	TRBJ1-1	NA	TGTGCCTGGAACAGACCGGCTGAAGCTTTCTTT	CAWNRPAEAFF
NA	TRBV6-1	TRBJ2-1	NA	TGTGCCAGCAGAGAGACACGCAATGAGCAGTTCTTC	CASRETRNEQFF
NA	TRBV9	TRBJ2-1	few	TGTGCCAGCACCCACCCTACAGAGGGGCCACCCTACAATGAGCAGTTCTTC	CASTHPTEGPPYNEQFF
TRBD1	TRBV10-3	TRBJ1-1	few	TGTGCCATCAGTGAGGGGACAGGGGGCTCGGGCACTGAAGCTTTCTTT	CAISEGTGGSGTEAFF
TRBD2	TRBV24-1	TRBJ2-2	few	TGTGCCACCAGTGCCCTATCGAGTAGCGGGGGGAAAAACGGGGAGCTGTTTTTT	CATSALSSSGGKNGELFF
NA	TRBV5-1	TRBJ1-5	many	TGTGCCAGCAGCTTAGATGGCAATCAGCCCCAGCATTTT	CASSLDGNQPQHF
NA	TRBV4-2	TRBJ2-7	NA	TGTGCCAGCAGCCCCCAGGGGCGGGGGAGCTCCTACGAGCAGTACTTC	CASSPQGRGSSYEQYF
NA	TRBV7-9	TRBJ1-1	NA	TGTGCCAGCAGTTCTAACAGGGCAGATGGCGTTAGCACTGAAGCTTTCTTT	CASSSNRADGVSTEAFF
NA	TRBV14	TRBJ2-7	NA	TGTGCCAGCAGCCAAGGGGTGGGACCGAGACACGAGCAGTACTTC	CASSQGVGPRHEQYF
TRBD2	TRBV2	TRBJ2-1	once	TGTGCCAGCAGTGAACTAGGACTAGCGCATTATAATGAGCAGTTCTTC	CASSELGLAHYNEQFF
NA	TRBV7-9	TRBJ1-1	few	TGTGCCAGCAGCAGGGACAAGAGGAACACTGAAGCTTTCTTT	CASSRDKRNTEAFF
TRBD2	TRBV12-3/TRBV12-4	TRBJ2-7	NA	TGTGCCAGCAGGACCAGCGGGAGGAACATCGACGAGCAGTACTTC	CASRTSGRNIDEQYF
NA	TRBV27	TRBJ2-7	few	TGTGCCAGCAGTTCCCTCGGGGCCCACTACGAGCAGTACTTC	CASSSLGAHYEQYF
TRBD2	TRBV18	TRBJ2-7	NA	TGTGCCAGCTCACCAGCGGGGGGGACAGAAAGCTCCTACGAGCAGTACTTC	CASSPAGGTESSYEQYF
TRBD1	TRBV12-3/TRBV12-4	TRBJ1-4	few	TGTGCCAGCATTCACAGGGGGACTAATGAAAAACTGTTTTTT	CASIHRGTNEKLFF
NA	TRBV7-2	TRBJ2-7	few	TGTGCCAGCAGCTTAAGTCTCCCTGCTGCCGAGCAGTACTTC	CASSLSLPAAEQYF
NA	TRBV12-3/TRBV12-4	TRBJ2-3	NA	TGTGCCAGCAGTTTGAAGGACATGTCGGTAGATACGCAGTATTTT	CASSLKDMSVDTQYF